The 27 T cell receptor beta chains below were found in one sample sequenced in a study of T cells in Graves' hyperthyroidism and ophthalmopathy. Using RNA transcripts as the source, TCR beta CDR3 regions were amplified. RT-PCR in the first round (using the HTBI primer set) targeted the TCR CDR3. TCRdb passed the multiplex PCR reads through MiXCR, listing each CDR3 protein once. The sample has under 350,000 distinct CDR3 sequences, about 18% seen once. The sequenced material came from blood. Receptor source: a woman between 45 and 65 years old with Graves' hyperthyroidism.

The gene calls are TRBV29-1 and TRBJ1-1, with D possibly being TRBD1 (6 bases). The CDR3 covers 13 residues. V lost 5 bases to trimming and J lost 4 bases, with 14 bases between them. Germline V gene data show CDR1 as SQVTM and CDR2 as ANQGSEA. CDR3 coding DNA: TGCAGCGTTAAAACAGGGCTCCTCACTGAAGCTTTCTTT. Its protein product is CSVKTGLLTEAFF.

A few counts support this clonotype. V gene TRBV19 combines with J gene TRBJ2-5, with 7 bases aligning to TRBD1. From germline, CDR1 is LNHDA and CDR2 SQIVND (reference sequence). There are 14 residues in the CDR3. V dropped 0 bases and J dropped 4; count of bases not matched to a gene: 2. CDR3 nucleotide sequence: TGTGCCAGTAGTATAGAAGGGGGCTTAGAGACCCAGTACTTC. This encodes CASSIEGGLETQYF.

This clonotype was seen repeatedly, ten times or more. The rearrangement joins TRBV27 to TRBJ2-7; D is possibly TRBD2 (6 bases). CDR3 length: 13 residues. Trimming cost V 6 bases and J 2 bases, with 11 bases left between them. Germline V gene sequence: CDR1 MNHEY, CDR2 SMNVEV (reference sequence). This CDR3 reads CASSPGSAYEQYF. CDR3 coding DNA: TGTGCCAGCAGCCCCGGGAGTGCCTACGAGCAGTACTTC.

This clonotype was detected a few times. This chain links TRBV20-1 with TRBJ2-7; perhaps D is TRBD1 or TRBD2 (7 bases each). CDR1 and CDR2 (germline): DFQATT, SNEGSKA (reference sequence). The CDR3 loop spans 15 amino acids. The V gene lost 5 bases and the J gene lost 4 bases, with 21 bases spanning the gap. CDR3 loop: CSAGTVLRGGYEQYF. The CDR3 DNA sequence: TGCAGTGCTGGAACGGTCCTCAGGGGGGGATACGAGCAGTACTTC.

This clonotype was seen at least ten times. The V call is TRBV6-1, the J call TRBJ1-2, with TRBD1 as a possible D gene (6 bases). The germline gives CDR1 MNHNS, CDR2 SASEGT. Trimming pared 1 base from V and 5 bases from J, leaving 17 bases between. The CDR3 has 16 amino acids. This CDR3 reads CASSEDRGGAWYGYTF. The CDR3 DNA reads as TGTGCCAGCAGTGAAGATCGGGGGGGCGCGTGGTATGGCTACACCTTC.

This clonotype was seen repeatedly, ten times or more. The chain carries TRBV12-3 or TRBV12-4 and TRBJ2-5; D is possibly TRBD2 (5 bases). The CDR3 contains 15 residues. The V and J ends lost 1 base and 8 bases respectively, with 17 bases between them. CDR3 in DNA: TGTGCCAGCAGTTTAGTTCCGGGCGGCGAGGGCACCCAGTACTTC. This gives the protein CASSLVPGGEGTQYF.

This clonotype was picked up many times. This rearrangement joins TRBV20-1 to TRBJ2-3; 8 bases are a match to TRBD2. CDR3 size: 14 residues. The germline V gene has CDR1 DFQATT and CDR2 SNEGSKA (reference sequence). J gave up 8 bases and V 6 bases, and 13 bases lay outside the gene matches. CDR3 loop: CSASIGRALATQYF. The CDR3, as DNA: TGCAGTGCCAGCATCGGGAGGGCCCTTGCTACGCAGTATTTT.

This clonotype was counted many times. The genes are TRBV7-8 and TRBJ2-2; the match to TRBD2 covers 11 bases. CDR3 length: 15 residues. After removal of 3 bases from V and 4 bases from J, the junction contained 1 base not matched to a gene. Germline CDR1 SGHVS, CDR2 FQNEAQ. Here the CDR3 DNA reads TGTGCCAGCAGCTTCGGGACTAGCGGCACCGGGGAGCTGTTTTTT. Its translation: CASSFGTSGTGELFF.

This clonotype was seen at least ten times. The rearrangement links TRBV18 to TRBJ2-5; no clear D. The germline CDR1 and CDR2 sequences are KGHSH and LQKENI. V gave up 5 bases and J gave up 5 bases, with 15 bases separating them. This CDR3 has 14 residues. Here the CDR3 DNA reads TGTGCCAGCTCAACGGACGGGTATTGGGAGACCCAGTACTTC. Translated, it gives CASSTDGYWETQYF.

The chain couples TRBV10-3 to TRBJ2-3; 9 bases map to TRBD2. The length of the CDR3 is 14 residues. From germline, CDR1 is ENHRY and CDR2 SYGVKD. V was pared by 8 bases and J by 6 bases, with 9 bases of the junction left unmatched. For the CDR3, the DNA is TGTGCCATCCGGGCTAGCGGGAATTCGGATACGCAGTATTTT. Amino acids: CAIRASGNSDTQYF.

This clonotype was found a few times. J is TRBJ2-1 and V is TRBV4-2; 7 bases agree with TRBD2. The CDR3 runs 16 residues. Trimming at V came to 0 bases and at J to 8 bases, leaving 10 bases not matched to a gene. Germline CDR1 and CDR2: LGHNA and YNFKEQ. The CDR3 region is CASSQEAASRGDEQFF. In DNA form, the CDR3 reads TGTGCCAGCAGCCAAGAAGCAGCGTCTCGGGGGGATGAGCAGTTCTTC.

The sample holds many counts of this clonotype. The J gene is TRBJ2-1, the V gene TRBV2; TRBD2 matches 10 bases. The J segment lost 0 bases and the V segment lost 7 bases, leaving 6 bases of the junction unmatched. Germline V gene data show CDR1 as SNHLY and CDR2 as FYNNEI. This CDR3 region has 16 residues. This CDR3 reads CASKTSGQSSYNEQFF. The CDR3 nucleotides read TGTGCCAGCAAGACTAGCGGGCAAAGCTCCTACAATGAGCAGTTCTTC.

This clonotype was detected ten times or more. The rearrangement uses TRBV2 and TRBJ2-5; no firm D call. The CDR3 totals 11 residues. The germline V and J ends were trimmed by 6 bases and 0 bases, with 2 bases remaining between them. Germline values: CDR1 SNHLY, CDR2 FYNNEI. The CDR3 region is CASSDQETQYF. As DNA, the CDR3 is TGTGCCAGCAGCGACCAAGAGACCCAGTACTTC.

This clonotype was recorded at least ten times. CDR3 sequence (DNA): TGTGCCAGCTCACAGCTCCAGCCGGGACAGCAAGAGACCCAGTACTTC. This encodes CASSQLQPGQQETQYF. This rearrangement joins TRBV18 to TRBJ2-5; TRBD1 matches 7 bases. This CDR3 spans 16 amino acids. In germline, CDR1 is KGHSH, CDR2 LQKENI. Trimming took 4 bases from V and 2 from J; bases not matched to a gene: 10.

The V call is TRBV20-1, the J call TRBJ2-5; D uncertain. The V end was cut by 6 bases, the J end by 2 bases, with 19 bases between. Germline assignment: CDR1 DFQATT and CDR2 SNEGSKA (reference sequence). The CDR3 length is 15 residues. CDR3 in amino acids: CSALGSAAYQETQYF. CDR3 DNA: TGCAGTGCCCTGGGGTCGGCAGCGTATCAAGAGACCCAGTACTTC.

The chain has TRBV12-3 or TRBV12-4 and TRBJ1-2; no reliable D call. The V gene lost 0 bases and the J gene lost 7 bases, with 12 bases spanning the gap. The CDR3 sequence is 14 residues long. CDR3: CASSLATPVSGYTF. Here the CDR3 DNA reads TGTGCCAGCAGTTTAGCGACCCCTGTGAGTGGCTACACCTTC.

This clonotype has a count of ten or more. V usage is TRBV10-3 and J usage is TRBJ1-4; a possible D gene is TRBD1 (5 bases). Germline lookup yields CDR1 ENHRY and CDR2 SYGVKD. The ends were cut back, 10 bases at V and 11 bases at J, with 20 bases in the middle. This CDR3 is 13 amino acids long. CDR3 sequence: CASCQGDAGKLFF. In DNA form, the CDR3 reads TGTGCCAGTTGCCAGGGCGATGCAGGGAAACTGTTTTTT.

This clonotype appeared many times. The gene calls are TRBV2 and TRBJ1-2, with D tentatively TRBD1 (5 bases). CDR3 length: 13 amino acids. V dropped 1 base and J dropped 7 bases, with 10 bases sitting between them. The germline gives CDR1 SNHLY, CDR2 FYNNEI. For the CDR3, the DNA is TGTGCCAGCAGTGAAGGGACACGGGTTGGCTACACCTTC. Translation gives CASSEGTRVGYTF. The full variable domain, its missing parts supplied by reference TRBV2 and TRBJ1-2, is EPEVTQTPSHQVTQMGQEVILRCVPISNHLYFYWYRQILGQKVEFLVSFYNNEISEKSEIFDDQFSVERPDGSNFTLKIRSTKLEDSAMYFCASSEGTRVGYTFGSGTRLTVV.

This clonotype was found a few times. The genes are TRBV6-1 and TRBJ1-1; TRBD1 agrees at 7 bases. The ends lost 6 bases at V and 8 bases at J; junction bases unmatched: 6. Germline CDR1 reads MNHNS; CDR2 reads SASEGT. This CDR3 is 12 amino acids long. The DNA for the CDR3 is TGTGCCAGCAGGCCGGGACAGATGGAAGCTTTCTTT. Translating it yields CASRPGQMEAFF.

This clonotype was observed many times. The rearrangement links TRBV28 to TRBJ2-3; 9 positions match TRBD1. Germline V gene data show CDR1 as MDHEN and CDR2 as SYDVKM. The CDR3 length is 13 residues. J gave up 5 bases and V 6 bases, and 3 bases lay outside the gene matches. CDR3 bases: TGTGCCAGCAGGGGACAGGGAGAAGATACGCAGTATTTT. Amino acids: CASRGQGEDTQYF.

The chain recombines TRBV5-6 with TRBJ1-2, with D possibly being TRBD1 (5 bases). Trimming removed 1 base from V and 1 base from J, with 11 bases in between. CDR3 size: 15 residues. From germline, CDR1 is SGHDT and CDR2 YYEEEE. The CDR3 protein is CASSLTAGGNYGYTF. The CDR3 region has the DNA TGTGCCAGCAGCTTGACGGCCGGGGGTAACTATGGCTACACCTTC.

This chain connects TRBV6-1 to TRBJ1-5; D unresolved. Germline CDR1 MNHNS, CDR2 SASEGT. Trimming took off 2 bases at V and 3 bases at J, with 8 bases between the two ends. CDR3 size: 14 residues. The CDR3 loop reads CASSEKTHNQPQHF. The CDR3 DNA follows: TGTGCCAGCAGTGAAAAAACCCACAATCAGCCCCAGCATTTT.

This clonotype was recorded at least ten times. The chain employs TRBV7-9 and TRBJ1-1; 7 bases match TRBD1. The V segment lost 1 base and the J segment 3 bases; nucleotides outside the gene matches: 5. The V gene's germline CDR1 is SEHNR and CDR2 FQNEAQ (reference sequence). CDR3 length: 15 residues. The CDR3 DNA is TGTGCCAGCAGCTTAGGAAGGGACAGTTACACTGAAGCTTTCTTT. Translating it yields CASSLGRDSYTEAFF.

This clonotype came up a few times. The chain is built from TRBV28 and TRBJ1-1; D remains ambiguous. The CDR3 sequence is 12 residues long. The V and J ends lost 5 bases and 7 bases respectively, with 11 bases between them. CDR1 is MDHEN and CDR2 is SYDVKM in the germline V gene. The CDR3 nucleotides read TGTGCCAGCAGTGTGACCTTAGTTGAAGCTTTCTTT. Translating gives CASSVTLVEAFF.

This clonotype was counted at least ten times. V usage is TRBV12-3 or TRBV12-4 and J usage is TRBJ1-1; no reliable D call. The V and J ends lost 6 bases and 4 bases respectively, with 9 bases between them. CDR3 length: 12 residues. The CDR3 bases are TGTGCCAGCAGGGGCCCGGGCACTGAAGCTTTCTTT. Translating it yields CASRGPGTEAFF.

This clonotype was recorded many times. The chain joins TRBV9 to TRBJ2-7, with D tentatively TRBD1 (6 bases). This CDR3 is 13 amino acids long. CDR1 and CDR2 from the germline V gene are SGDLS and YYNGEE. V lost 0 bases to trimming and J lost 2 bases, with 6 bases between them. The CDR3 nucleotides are TGTGCCAGCAGCGTAGGGGACACCTACGAGCAGTACTTC. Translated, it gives CASSVGDTYEQYF.

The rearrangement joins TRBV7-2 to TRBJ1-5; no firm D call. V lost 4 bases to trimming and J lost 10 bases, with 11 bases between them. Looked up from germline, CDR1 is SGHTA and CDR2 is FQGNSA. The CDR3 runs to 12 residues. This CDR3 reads CASSSRTGPQHF. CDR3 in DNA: TGTGCCAGCAGCTCGAGGACGGGACCCCAGCATTTT. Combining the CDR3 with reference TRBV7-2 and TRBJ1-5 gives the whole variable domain GAGVSQSPSNKVTEKGKDVELRCDPISGHTALYWYRQSLGQGLEFLIYFQGNSAPDKSGLPSDRFSAERTGGSVSTLTIQRTQQEDSAVYLCASSSRTGPQHFGDGTRLSIL.